This T cell receptor (beta chain) originates from a study of cytomegalovirus exposure and HLA in healthy donors (dated by TCRdb to 2015 to 2018). Describing the broader study: In an earlier analysis of approximately 640 of the donors, 250 to 350 Gb of sequence data and 117 million unique TCR beta sequences from 180 million or so T cells were reported. Roughly 290 gigabases of sequencing data and around 85 million unique TCR sequences made up an early release that covered several hundred HLA-typed donors. The genetic ancestry cluster associated with self-reported Caucasian donors included 81% of the 398 genotyped donors. The study aimed to test whether cataloging public T cell receptors could reveal signatures of past pathogen exposure. The study profiled the T cell repertoires of more than 500 subjects by immunosequencing and related them to cytomegalovirus serostatus. Besides the first cohort of around 670 subjects, a separate validation cohort made up of 120 different subjects was used. To predict cytomegalovirus infection status, the study brought together high-throughput TCR immunosequencing, statistical association of individual TCRs with disease status, and machine learning. A later analysis re-examined previously published TCR beta repertoires from just over 650 donors and added high-resolution HLA genotyping to investigate patterns of TCR occurrence. Rather than drawing on any new phenotypic data, the later analysis identified candidate immune exposures from TCR beta sequences and the way those sequences occurred across donors. To decide whether each TCR beta V gene segment behaved as functional or pseudogenic, an earlier analysis of some 600 of the donors relied on high-throughput TCR beta sequencing. Donor age, sex, ethnicity and CMV serostatus were compiled together with the repertoire data. Genome-wide SNP genotypes for about three fifths of the roughly 670 donors were used in a later genetic analysis, which treated that subset as a discovery cohort. Every repertoire in the discovery cohort had been generated on one and the same sequencing platform. Both class I and class II loci were covered by HLA typing, at four-digit resolution. The number of donors typed differed by locus, with about 629-630 for A, B, C, DRB1 and DQB1, 522 for DQA1, 606 for DPA1, and around 460 for DPB1. Roughly 5 DR-DQ haplotypes were handled as single units for association and clustering because linkage in the cohort was strong. Across approximately 400 genotyped donors of the cohort, an average of roughly 250,000 unique TCR beta nucleotide sequences per donor were sequenced, and around 19% of those sequences were non-productive.

The cohort consisted of approximately 690 healthy bone marrow donors. Cohort members were all nominally healthy when sampled, although unrecorded immune exposures were likely present. Of the approximately 670 cohort members, fewer than 300 had positive CMV serostatus and fewer than 400 had negative CMV serostatus, and CMV serostatus was not recorded for the donor. Every donor gave a peripheral blood sample, and the peripheral blood mononuclear cells from that sample were used for TCR beta sequencing. Genomic DNA extraction from the blood cell samples was performed with the Qiagen DNeasy Blood Extraction Kit. As regards this clone: The antigen it binds to is not known. Nothing much larger sits one base from this clone, and base qualities are not available.

Preparation of the library involved the immunoSEQ multiplex PCR assay. For the multiplex PCR, a mixture combining 60 forward primers for TCR Vbeta segments and 13 reverse primers for TCR Jbeta segments was used. The CDR3 region of rearranged TCR beta genes was amplified from genomic DNA by a multiplex PCR assay. On the Illumina HiSeq System, the amplified TCR beta libraries were sequenced as 87-base-pair reads. The authors processed their data as follows. A later analysis tallied tens of millions of unique TCR beta chains across the 550 to 850 repertoires, and approximately 11 million of those chains were shared by two or more donors. A nearest-neighbor algorithm error-corrected the raw reads and collapsed the reads into unique sequences, merging closely related sequences to remove PCR and sequencing errors. CDR3 sequences were aligned to IMGT reference sequences to assign V, D and J gene segments. For a sequence to be retained, a match of at least six nucleotides was required to both a V gene segment and a J gene segment. A rearrangement was called productive if the CDR3 had no stop codons and remained in frame with V and J, and every other rearrangement was called non-productive. Following IMGT convention, CDR3 was defined as the stretch from the second conserved V-encoded cysteine up to the conserved J-encoded phenylalanine. The earlier analysis of approximately 590 of the donors excluded any sequence lacking an unambiguous match to a single V gene segment. An earlier analysis of 587 of the donors called V segments functional above 56.7% productive rearrangements and segregating when the between-donor standard deviation exceeded 5%. To diagnose cytomegalovirus status from the catalog of TCR beta chain sequences, a statistical classification framework was built. V and J gene assignment, in a later analysis, came from comparing TCR nucleotide sequences with IMGT/GENE-DB human TR gene sequences. The TCRdist pipeline was used in a later analysis to assign CDR3 sequences and most-parsimonious VDJ recombination scenarios. A later analysis defined each TCR beta chain by its CDR3 amino acid sequence plus V-gene family, and excluded reads lacking a unique V-gene family. As a way to deal with suspected cross-contamination and a sequencing artifact, a later analysis dropped under 600 nucleotide sequences that were highly shared and had low generation probability. In a later analysis, a clonal expansion index was calculated for each public chain from normalized within-repertoire ranks of inferred template counts. In a later analysis, generation probabilities were computed using a VDJ recombination model fitted to out-of-frame rearrangements, and the results were checked against IGoR. In a later analysis, hypergeometric tests were used to score TCR-TCR, TCR-HLA and TCR-CMV co-occurrence, with a repertoire-size bias correction applied to TCR pairs. False discovery rates were estimated in a later analysis by permuting HLA or CMV assignments 20 times. In a later analysis, co-occurring TCRs were grouped using DBSCAN, and TCRdist sequence similarity was added for clustering within HLA-allele-positive subsets. Repertoires with fewer than 30,000 or more than 120,000 public chains were left out of co-occurrence clustering, as were about 5 repertoires with anomalous nucleotide sharing. Not all clones reach the TCRdb copy of this immuneACCESS table, which keeps in-frame sequences only. Checked studies attribute under half of the gap to unresolved V genes and leave the rest unexplained. The V and J calls and clone size were taken over from that table, and D and trimming were inferred from the DNA. The sample table contains approximately 200,000 clones; only one count was recorded for approximately 87% of them. The top ten clones comprise 1.3% of the sample.

Study-wide findings and limitations: Approximately 16 rarely observed V segments, including chromosome 9 orphons, were excluded from the earlier analysis of a few hundred of the donors because counts were too low. Compared with equally common non-associated chains, HLA-associated TCR beta chains in a later analysis were more clonally expanded and had lower generation probabilities. CMV serostatus was the only immune exposure information available for the cohort. The sequencing pipeline was judged likely to have produced a cluster of highly shared sequence variants as a technical artifact. An earlier analysis of around 500 of the donors showed that most TCR beta V segments appeared in productive rearrangements either about 87% or about 30% of the time, which broadly matched IMGT annotations. Compared with the approximately 700-donor mean, donors in an Asian-associated ancestry cluster had fewer N-insertions in productive TCRs, according to a later genetic analysis. Most CMV-associated TCR beta chains appeared to be HLA-restricted in a later analysis, and the HLA associations seemed to be driven largely by CMV exposure. The study listed 164 TCR beta chains as associated with cytomegalovirus. In this cohort, only TCR beta chains were sequenced, and detectable features were limited by the absence of alpha or paired-chain data. In a later analysis, TCR association rates were found to vary across HLA loci, with the most associated TCRs seen for DRB1 alleles and the fewest for HLA-C alleles. In a later analysis, several top co-occurrence clusters were reported to appear linked to parvovirus B19, influenza, CMV and Epstein-Barr virus. Because some donors lacked HLA typing at each locus, the association tests relied only on the typed subset. An association between a missense DCLRE1C variant and V-gene and J-gene trimming of TCR beta chains was found in a later genetic analysis and replicated in an independent cohort. Linkage disequilibrium might explain the correlated functional status among segregating V segments, but an unknown experimental factor could not be excluded. Some IMGT-functional V segments, including TRBV6-2 and TRBV6-3, could not be distinguished by the 87-base-pair reads and were therefore excluded. The presence/absence analyses assumed that sequencing depth was roughly uniform across donors, and that assumption may not be true. Three of the identified cytomegalovirus-associated TCR beta chains were confirmed in vitro to be specific for cytomegalovirus antigens. The classifier was reported to diagnose cytomegalovirus status with high specificity and sensitivity in both the original cohort and the validation cohort. In a later analysis, some 17,000 TCR beta sequences were associated with specific HLA alleles at a false discovery rate of 0.05. It was suggested by the authors that the approach could potentially be generalized to other disease states and immunological phenotypes. When HLA alleles, especially DR and DQ, strongly co-occurred, attributing TCR associations to individual alleles was difficult. Across donors, most TCR sequences were observed very rarely, whereas some public TCRs were present in many individuals. A further reported finding was that TCR beta sequences accurately predicted the HLA-A and HLA-B alleles for most subjects in the first cohort.

The CDR3 covers 14 residues, taking in both the cysteine and the phenylalanine. The DNA shown is the 42-base CDR3, in frame from base 1. CDR1 and CDR2 were assigned from the germline V gene (reference sequence) as LNHDA and SQIVND. The germline V and J ends show losses of 9 bases and 6 bases respectively, and no gene match explains 5 bases of the junction. The TCR originated in a human donor in good health. The rearrangement joined TRBV19 to TRBJ2-2, and 12 junctional nucleotides match TRBD1. The source material was PBMCs. The DNA sequence is given as TGTGCCAGCAAGGGACAGGGGGCCGCCGGGGAGCTGTTTTTT. This yields the protein CASKGQGAAGELFF.